What follows are 20 T cell receptor beta chains derived from one specimen sequenced in a study of identical twins. Each CDR3 protein gets one entry after TCRdb re-called the 5' RACE reads with MiXCR. The profile shows about 520,000 distinct CDR3 sequences, less than 25% of them singletons. These data were also filed under a second study, of T cells expressing NK-cell markers.

Sequences were obtained from CD4+ T cells sorted from blood. The receptor set was obtained from a woman between 18 and 29 years old in good health.

This clonotype was counted between two and nine times. CDR3 residues: CASSLHRGGAGEQYF. The CDR3 DNA follows: TGTGCCAGCAGTCTGCACCGCGGGGGGGCGGGCGAGCAGTACTTC. The rearrangement uses TRBV12-3 or TRBV12-4 and TRBJ2-7; 9 bases fit TRBD2. This CDR3 contains 15 residues. Trimming took 5 bases from V and 6 from J; bases not matched to a gene: 11.

V and J are TRBV9 and TRBJ2-2, with a weak D call TRBD1 (5 bases). There are 14 residues in the CDR3. Germline V gene lookup returns CDR1 SGDLS and CDR2 YYNGEE. V was cut by 9 bases and J by 2 bases, with 14 bases left in between. The CDR3 DNA reads TGTGCCACATCCAGGGAATCTAACACCGGGGAGCTGTTTTTT. Its translation: CATSRESNTGELFF.

There are a few counts of this clonotype. V usage is TRBV7-8 and J usage is TRBJ2-3; no definite D call. The germline CDR1 and CDR2 sequences are SGHVS and FQNEAQ. This CDR3 has 13 residues. V was clipped by 2 bases and J by 3 bases, with 6 bases between them. The CDR3 sequence is CASSLPRTDTQYF. Here the CDR3 DNA reads TGTGCCAGCAGCTTACCCAGGACAGATACGCAGTATTTT.

This clonotype was detected only a few times. This chain links TRBV20-1 with TRBJ1-3; no firm D call. Per germline, CDR1 DFQATT and CDR2 SNEGSKA (reference sequence). CDR3 length: 13 residues. Deletions cut 5 bases from V and 4 bases from J, with 12 bases between. The chain's CDR3 is CSAYDTLGNTIYF. CDR3 DNA: TGCAGTGCTTATGACACGCTGGGAAACACCATATATTTT.

This clonotype was observed at least ten times. The chain has TRBV7-6 and TRBJ2-7; D is unclear. V lost 6 bases, J lost 2 bases, and 11 bases lay in between. The CDR3 runs to 13 residues. The V gene's germline CDR1 is SGHVS and CDR2 FNYEAQ. This CDR3 reads CASSSDGPYEQYF. In DNA, the CDR3 is TGTGCCAGCAGTTCCGACGGGCCCTACGAGCAGTACTTC.

The J gene is TRBJ2-5, the V gene TRBV7-2; 10 bases fit TRBD1. The V segment lost 4 bases and the J segment 5 bases; nucleotides outside the gene matches: 10. Germline V gives CDR1 SGHTA, CDR2 FQGNSA. This CDR3 spans 16 amino acids. The CDR3 spells CASSSFSTGGLETQYF. CDR3 DNA sequence: TGTGCCAGCAGCTCCTTTTCGACAGGGGGCTTGGAGACCCAGTACTTC.

J is TRBJ2-1 and V is TRBV7-6, with 9 positions matching TRBD1. The J segment lost 7 bases and the V segment lost 5 bases, leaving 15 bases of the junction unmatched. In germline, CDR1 is SGHVS, CDR2 FNYEAQ. The CDR3 contains 17 residues. The CDR3 DNA sequence: TGTGCCAGCAGCCGAGGACTATTACAGGGGGCGCGGAATGAGCAGTTCTTC. This gives the protein CASSRGLLQGARNEQFF. Looking up the rest from reference TRBV7-6 and TRBJ2-1 gives the full variable domain: GAGVSQSPRYKVTKRGQDVALRCDPISGHVSLYWYRQALGQGPEFLTYFNYEAQQDKSGLPNDRFSAERPEGSISTLTIQRTEQRDSAMYRCASSRGLLQGARNEQFFGPGTRLTVL.

The J gene is TRBJ2-1, the V gene TRBV10-3; no reliable D call. CDR3 length equals 13 residues. The germline V and J ends were trimmed by 3 bases and 4 bases, with 7 bases remaining between them. Looked up from germline, CDR1 is ENHRY and CDR2 is SYGVKD. For the CDR3, the DNA is TGTGCCATCAGTGAAGGAAGGTACAATGAGCAGTTCTTC. This gives the protein CAISEGRYNEQFF.

In its sample, this clonotype was seen a few times. V gene TRBV7-2 combines with J gene TRBJ2-7; weak D call: TRBD1 (6 bases). V lost 1 base to trimming and J lost 2 bases, with 12 bases between them. Germline V gives CDR1 SGHTA, CDR2 FQGNSA. The CDR3 spans 15 residues. CDR3 nucleotide sequence: TGTGCCAGCAGCTTAGAGGGGGTCGGGACCTACGAGCAGTACTTC. It specifies CASSLEGVGTYEQYF.

The chain recombines TRBV7-2 with TRBJ2-1; 10 positions agree with TRBD2. Germline V gives CDR1 SGHTA, CDR2 FQGNSA. Losses at the gene ends were 5 bases for V and 5 bases for J; bases not matched to a gene: 6. The CDR3 covers 15 residues. The CDR3: CASSGRTSGHNEQFF. The CDR3 DNA reads as TGTGCCAGCAGCGGCAGGACTAGCGGACACAATGAGCAGTTCTTC.

Details on this clonotype: This may be a read error: a much more frequent sequence differs by one nucleotide. The chain uses TRBV6-5 and TRBJ2-3; D is unresolved. This CDR3 has 12 amino acids. Germline V gene data show CDR1 as MNHEY and CDR2 as SVGAGI. Between the trimmed V and J ends, which lost 4 bases and 4 bases, there was a span of 6 bases. The CDR3 reads CASSSNADTQYF. The CDR3 coding sequence is TGTGCCAGCAGTTCCAACGCAGATACGCAGTATTTT.

V is TRBV11-2 and J is TRBJ2-2, with 9 nucleotides matching TRBD2. The V segment lost 4 bases and the J segment 5 bases; nucleotides outside the gene matches: 17. CDR1 is SGHAT and CDR2 is FQNNGV in the germline V gene. The CDR3 is 19 residues long. This CDR3 is CASSWGRLAGFGITGELFF. In DNA form, the CDR3 reads TGTGCCAGCAGCTGGGGCCGGCTAGCGGGGTTCGGTATAACCGGGGAGCTGTTTTTT.

The chain employs TRBV9 and TRBJ2-6; D possibly corresponds to TRBD1 (6 bases). Germline loops: CDR1 SGDLS, CDR2 YYNGEE. V shed 2 bases and J shed 0 bases, with 9 bases lying between them. The CDR3 is 16 residues long. As DNA, the CDR3 is TGTGCCAGCAGCGTGGGGGCCCTCTCTGGGGCCAACGTCCTGACTTTC. Its protein product is CASSVGALSGANVLTF.

This clonotype came up many times. The chain has TRBV6-2 or TRBV6-3 and TRBJ2-7; possible D gene TRBD2, 5 bases. V gave up 8 bases and J gave up 4 bases, with 15 bases separating them. The CDR3 is made up of 13 amino acids. Germline values: CDR1 MNHEY, CDR2 SVGEGT. DNA for the CDR3: TGTGCCAGCTCCCTGTCGGGGTTGTACGAGCAGTACTTC. As protein: CASSLSGLYEQYF.

This clonotype was counted between two and nine times. V and J are TRBV29-1 and TRBJ1-4; 9 nucleotides match TRBD1. The germline gives CDR1 SQVTM, CDR2 ANQGSEA. V was pared by 4 bases and J by 2 bases, with 8 bases of the junction left unmatched. The CDR3 extends over 16 amino acids. The CDR3 region has the DNA TGCAGCGTTGGGGGACAGGGATTTTCGACTAATGAAAAACTGTTTTTT. This codes for CSVGGQGFSTNEKLFF.

The chain employs TRBV11-2 and TRBJ2-2; a weak D match, TRBD2 (5 bases). The V and J ends lost 5 bases and 2 bases respectively, with 12 bases between them. Germline V gene data show CDR1 as SGHAT and CDR2 as FQNNGV. The length of the CDR3 is 15 residues. CDR3 coding DNA: TGTGCCAGCAGCCAAACGGACTCCAACACCGGGGAGCTGTTTTTT. As protein: CASSQTDSNTGELFF.

The chain couples TRBV5-6 to TRBJ1-1; D may be TRBD1 (5 bases). CDR1 and CDR2 (germline): SGHDT, YYEEEE. V was cut by 4 bases and J by 4 bases, with 8 bases left in between. The CDR3 sequence is 12 residues long. CDR3 loop: CASSRGTTEAFF. CDR3 nucleotides: TGTGCCAGCAGCCGAGGGACCACTGAAGCTTTCTTT.

This clonotype was observed a handful of times. The chain links TRBV7-2 to TRBJ2-1, with TRBD2 identical over 7 bases. J gave up 10 bases and V 1 base, and 4 bases lay outside the gene matches. The CDR3 consists of 13 residues. The germline V gene has CDR1 SGHTA and CDR2 FQGNSA. CDR3 region: CASSLVPGLEQFF. CDR3 DNA sequence: TGTGCCAGCAGCTTAGTTCCGGGACTAGAGCAGTTCTTC.

The rearrangement links TRBV10-3 to TRBJ2-2; TRBD2 matches 8 bases. V shed 10 bases and J 3 bases; nucleotides not matched to a gene: 7. Germline CDR1 is ENHRY and CDR2 is SYGVKD. This CDR3 comprises 14 residues. This CDR3 is CATSGSVDTGELFF. The CDR3 DNA is TGTGCCACCAGCGGGAGCGTTGACACCGGGGAGCTGTTTTTT.

This clonotype was picked up a small number of times. V usage is TRBV20-1 and J usage is TRBJ2-2; 9 nucleotides align to TRBD2. V was clipped by 3 bases and J by 4 bases; unmatched bases: 9. Germline CDR1 reads DFQATT; CDR2 reads SNEGSKA (reference sequence). The CDR3 loop spans 16 amino acids. CDR3 loop: CSARGLAPRGTGELFF. DNA of the CDR3: TGCAGTGCTAGGGGACTAGCCCCAAGGGGCACCGGGGAGCTGTTTTTT.